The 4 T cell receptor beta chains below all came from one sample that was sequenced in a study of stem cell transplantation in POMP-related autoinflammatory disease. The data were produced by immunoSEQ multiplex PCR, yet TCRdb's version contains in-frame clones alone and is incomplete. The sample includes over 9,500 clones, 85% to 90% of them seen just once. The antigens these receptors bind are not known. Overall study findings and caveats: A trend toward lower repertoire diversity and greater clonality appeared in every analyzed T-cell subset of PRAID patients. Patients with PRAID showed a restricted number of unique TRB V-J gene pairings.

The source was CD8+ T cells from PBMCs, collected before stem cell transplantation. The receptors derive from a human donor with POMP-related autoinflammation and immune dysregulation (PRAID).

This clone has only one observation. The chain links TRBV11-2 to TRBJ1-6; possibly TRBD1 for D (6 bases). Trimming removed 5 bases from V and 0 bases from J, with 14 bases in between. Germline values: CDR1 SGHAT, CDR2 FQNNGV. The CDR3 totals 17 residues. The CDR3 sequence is CASSPRTVSSYNSPLHF. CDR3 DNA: TGTGCCAGCAGCCCCCGGACAGTCAGCTCCTATAATTCACCCCTCCACTTT.

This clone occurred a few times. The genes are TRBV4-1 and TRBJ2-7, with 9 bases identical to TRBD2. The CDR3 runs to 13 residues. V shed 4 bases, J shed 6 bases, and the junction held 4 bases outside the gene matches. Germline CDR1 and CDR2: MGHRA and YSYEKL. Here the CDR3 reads CASSPSGAGEQYF. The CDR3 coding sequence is TGCGCCAGCAGCCCTAGCGGGGCGGGCGAGCAGTACTTC.

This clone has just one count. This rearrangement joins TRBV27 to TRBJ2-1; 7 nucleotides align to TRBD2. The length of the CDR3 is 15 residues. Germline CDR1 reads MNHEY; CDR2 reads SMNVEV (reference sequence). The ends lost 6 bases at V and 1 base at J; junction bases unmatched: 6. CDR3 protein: CASSPAGPSYNEQFF. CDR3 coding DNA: TGTGCCAGCAGCCCAGCGGGACCTTCCTACAATGAGCAGTTCTTC.

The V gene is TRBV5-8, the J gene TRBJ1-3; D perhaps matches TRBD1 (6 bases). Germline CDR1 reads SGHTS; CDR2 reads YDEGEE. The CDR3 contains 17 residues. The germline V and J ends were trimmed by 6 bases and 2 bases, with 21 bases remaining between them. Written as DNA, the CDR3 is TGTGCCAGCAACCTGGGGGCGCGTGGGGCTACTGGAAACACCATATATTTT. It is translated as CASNLGARGATGNTIYF.